A single sample is the source of the 8 T cell receptor beta chains below, sequenced in a study of identical twins. TCRdb independently ran MiXCR on the 5' RACE reads; one entry per CDR3 protein. The repertoire consists of about 530,000 distinct CDR3 sequences, with about a fifth occurring once and the leading ten covering around 0.48%. This sample also appeared in a second study, on yellow fever vaccine responses in identical twins.

Sequenced: CD4+ T cells sorted from blood. The source is a woman between 18 and 29 years old in good health.

This clonotype was counted a few times. The V call is TRBV6-1, the J call TRBJ2-7, with 8 nucleotides matching TRBD2. V trimming: 6 bases; J trimming: 1 base; junction bases outside the gene matches: 8. Germline CDR1 reads MNHNS; CDR2 reads SASEGT. The CDR3 has 15 amino acids. The CDR3 loop reads CASRASGSPSYEQYF. CDR3 coding DNA: TGTGCCAGCAGAGCCAGCGGGAGCCCATCCTACGAGCAGTACTTC.

This clonotype was seen at least ten times. The gene calls are TRBV12-3 or TRBV12-4 and TRBJ2-1; 7 nucleotides align to TRBD2. CDR3 size: 14 residues. V lost 9 bases and J lost 0; bases outside the gene matches: 5. The CDR3 loop reads CASQRGRSYNEQFF. As DNA, the CDR3 is TGTGCCAGTCAGCGGGGACGCTCCTACAATGAGCAGTTCTTC.

This clonotype has ten or more counts. J is TRBJ2-7 and V is TRBV29-1; no definite D call. The V gene's germline CDR1 is SQVTM and CDR2 ANQGSEA. The CDR3 sequence is 11 residues long. Trimming shortened V by 4 bases and J by 1 base, and 5 bases separated the two germline ends. CDR3 in DNA: TGCAGCGTTGTAATGTCCTACGAGCAGTACTTC. It encodes CSVVMSYEQYF.

V is TRBV10-3 and J is TRBJ2-1; 8 nucleotides align to TRBD1. The CDR3 is 15 residues long. With 2 bases clipped from V and 9 bases from J, the junction kept 9 bases outside the gene matches. The germline CDR1 and CDR2 sequences are ENHRY and SYGVKD. CDR3 in DNA: TGTGCCATCAGTGAGGCAGAGGGACAGGCGGTTGAGCAGTTCTTC. Protein: CAISEAEGQAVEQFF.

The CDR3 DNA sequence: TGCAGTGCTACACTAGCGGGGGTTAAAGAGACCCAGTACTTC. This encodes CSATLAGVKETQYF. The chain uses TRBV20-1 and TRBJ2-5; 11 bases match TRBD2. The V segment lost 4 bases and the J segment 3 bases; nucleotides outside the gene matches: 4. Germline CDR1 and CDR2: DFQATT and SNEGSKA (reference sequence). This CDR3 has 14 amino acids.

This clonotype came up a few times. The chain is built from TRBV10-3 and TRBJ2-4; D uncertain. In germline, CDR1 is ENHRY, CDR2 SYGVKD. The V gene lost 0 bases and the J gene lost 0 bases, with 12 bases spanning the gap. The CDR3 has 17 residues. The CDR3 region has the DNA TGTGCCATCAGTGAGTCTGCAGAACTTGGAGCCAAAAACATTCAGTACTTC. Its protein product is CAISESAELGAKNIQYF.

The chain has TRBV20-1 and TRBJ2-7; 14 nucleotides line up with TRBD2. Per the germline V gene, CDR1 is DFQATT and CDR2 is SNEGSKA (reference sequence). The CDR3 extends over 14 amino acids. V dropped 4 bases and J dropped 4; count of bases not matched to a gene: 3. The CDR3 loop is CSAKGLAGAYEQYV. The CDR3 DNA reads TGCAGTGCTAAGGGACTAGCGGGGGCTTACGAGCAGTACGTC.

The J gene is TRBJ2-3, the V gene TRBV5-1, with D possibly matching TRBD2 (5 bases). Trimming removed 0 bases from V and 2 bases from J, with 19 bases in between. The CDR3 spans 18 residues. CDR1 is SGHRS, CDR2 YFSETQ, per germline. This CDR3 is CASSLALDYPRVTDTQYF. The CDR3 region has the DNA TGCGCCAGCAGCTTGGCCCTAGACTACCCCCGGGTCACAGATACGCAGTATTTT.